This T cell receptor (beta chain) emerged from a study of blood T cells in healthy people across ages (dated by TCRdb to the mid-2010s). A note on the overall study: Template switching captured roughly one uniquely barcoded TCR beta cDNA molecule per two T cells in model experiments. To track age-related changes in TCR beta repertoire diversity, the study relied on deep sequencing normalized with unique cDNA molecular identifiers. Donors were grouped into four age groups: young (average about 15 years), middle-aged (over 35), aged (about 59) and long-lived (just over 80). To avoid experimental bias, donors of different ages were distributed randomly across sequencing lanes. The study analyzed two additional independent replicas of 1 million unique cDNA reads from the same blood draw for two donors, one aged 18 to 30 and one aged 80 or older. The paper as a whole reports these results and caveats: The CMV infection status of donors was not known, potentially confounding age-related changes in expanded clonotypes. Compared with the aged group, the long-lived group had more naive CD4+ T cells, fewer expanded clones and increased TCR diversity, a pattern suggesting age selection. A strong correlation was found between observed TCR beta diversity and the percentage of naive T cells measured by flow cytometry. As age increased, observed TCR beta diversity per million T cells dropped in a roughly linear way, and a significant reduction was already evident by age 40. Because profiling used bulk unsorted PBMCs, naive and antigen-experienced compartments could not be compared conclusively. Estimates of total diversity from one million sequenced T cells were regarded as lower bounds and underestimates.

Worth noting for this clonotype: Its antigen is unknown. Base-call qualities are not available, and no considerably larger clone is one nucleotide away.

Library creation used 5' RACE. Sequencing instrument: Illumina HiSeq 2500. A second PCR of roughly 6 to 11 cycles was performed with a sample-barcoded 5' primer and a J-beta primer mix. A unique molecular identifier was introduced onto each TCR beta cDNA molecule by a template-switch 5' adaptor carrying 12 random nucleotides. Each sample yielded at least 3 million CDR3-containing paired-end reads. The Mint cDNA synthesis kit, primed by a TRBC-specific oligonucleotide, was used to synthesize first-strand cDNA from all RNA. Following uracil-DNA glycosylase treatment, all cDNA underwent a first 18-cycle PCR with the universal primers M1SS and BC2_uni_R. On the study's bioinformatics: Each sample was normalized by randomly selecting 1 million high-quality reads, each carrying a distinct molecular identifier. Instead of being binned into consensus sequences, reads that shared molecular identifiers were thrown out. CDR3 identification, clonotype clustering and error correction used MiTCR with a Q25 quality threshold and the strictest error-elimination algorithm. A nonparametric unseen species model with Euler transformation was used to estimate a lower bound on total TCR beta diversity. The raw public data were reprocessed by TCRdb itself: fastp quality trimming at Q25, MiXCR clonotype calling, in-frame beta chains only. Rows merge per CDR3 protein into single entries with the most common DNA and genes. The V and J calls here are based on TCRdb, not the publication. The sample table holds about 1,500,000 distinct CDR3 sequences, of which 42% were seen once. Around 8% of the sample belongs to the ten largest clones.

The germline V gene encodes CDR1 MNHEY and CDR2 SMNVEV (reference sequence). V loses 7 bases, J loses 4 bases, and the germline ends lie 11 bases apart. The CDR3 has 13 amino acids, counting the end cysteine and phenylalanine. CDR3 DNA only is kept here, 39 bases in frame from base 1. Donors were under 40 systemically healthy Caucasian individuals from Russia aged roughly 6 to 90 years. About 10 milliliters of peripheral blood were collected from each donor into EDTA-treated Vacutainer tubes. Ficoll-Paque density-gradient centrifugation was used to isolate PBMCs, with at least 7 million per sample. Trizol reagent was used to extract total RNA from PBMCs, with at least 5 micrograms per sample. Naive CD45RAhigh/CD27high T cell percentages were measured by flow cytometry on a PBMC aliquot from every donor.

The rearranged chain carries TRBV27 and TRBJ2-1, with TRBD2 as a weak D call on 6 bases. This receptor was identified in a young woman in good health. The material sequenced was blood. The nucleotide sequence reads TGTGCCAGCATGACGGGACTTTACAATGAGCAGTTCTTC. Its translation is CASMTGLYNEQFF.